The next 20 T cell receptor beta chains were all read from a single sample in a study of blood T cell repertoires in COVID-19. Assay used: immunoSEQ multiplex PCR; TCRdb lists only in-frame clones, some missing. This repertoire shows 150,000 to 200,000 clones, around 85% found once; its top ten account for roughly 9.7%. Sample: peripheral blood. The source of these receptors is a human donor with active or convalescent COVID-19. The donor label of this sample is uncertain.

The rearrangement links TRBV28 to TRBJ1-1; D ambiguous. Trimming took off 4 bases at V and 1 base at J, with 13 bases between the two ends. The V gene's germline CDR1 is MDHEN and CDR2 SYDVKM. This CDR3 spans 15 amino acids. CDR3 DNA sequence: TGTGCCAGCAGTTATGGAGGGTACAGGAACACTGAAGCTTTCTTT. It specifies CASSYGGYRNTEAFF.

The rearrangement uses TRBV2 and TRBJ2-3, with a possible D match to TRBD2 (7 bases). Trimming removed 7 bases from V and 2 bases from J, with 25 bases in between. Germline CDR1 is SNHLY and CDR2 is FYNNEI. The length of the CDR3 is 18 residues. CDR3 DNA sequence: TGTGCCAGCAACGGGGGGTCGTCGGGGGCCCTGAACACAGATACGCAGTATTTT. Its translation is CASNGGSSGALNTDTQYF.

The V and J genes are TRBV5-1 and TRBJ1-2, with 10 bases lining up with TRBD1. The J segment lost 0 bases and the V segment lost 4 bases, leaving 12 bases of the junction unmatched. The CDR3 is made up of 18 amino acids. Germline values: CDR1 SGHRS, CDR2 YFSETQ. The CDR3 is CASSMGGQGPASNYGYTF. Here the CDR3 DNA reads TGCGCCAGCAGCATGGGGGGACAGGGGCCTGCATCTAACTATGGCTACACCTTC. Combining the CDR3 with reference TRBV5-1 and TRBJ1-2 gives the whole variable domain KAGVTQTPRYLIKTRGQQVTLSCSPISGHRSVSWYQQTPGQGLQFLFEYFSETQRNKGNFPGRFSGRQFSNSRSEMNVSTLELGDSALYLCASSMGGQGPASNYGYTFGSGTRLTVV.

J is TRBJ2-2 and V is TRBV29-1; 11 bases map to TRBD1. After removal of 6 bases from V and 3 bases from J, the junction contained 0 bases not matched to a gene. CDR3 length: 13 amino acids. Germline-derived CDR1 and CDR2 are SQVTM and ANQGSEA. The CDR3 DNA sequence: TGCAGCGTGGACAGGGGGCACACCGGGGAGCTGTTTTTT. Translation gives CSVDRGHTGELFF.

This chain connects TRBV7-2 to TRBJ2-1; the D gene is possibly TRBD2 (5 bases). This CDR3 has 15 amino acids. Germline values: CDR1 SGHTA, CDR2 FQGNSA. V dropped 4 bases and J dropped 6 bases, with 16 bases sitting between them. CDR3 in DNA: TGTGCCAGCAGCTACCTAGCCTGGAGATTCAATGAGCAGTTCTTC. This encodes CASSYLAWRFNEQFF.

The chain employs TRBV5-1 and TRBJ2-7, with 7 bases matching TRBD2. The CDR3 is 14 amino acids. Germline V gene sequence: CDR1 SGHRS, CDR2 YFSETQ. Losses at the gene ends were 0 bases for V and 2 bases for J; bases not matched to a gene: 2. The CDR3: CASSLGGSPYEQYF. The CDR3 DNA follows: TGCGCCAGCAGCTTGGGCGGGAGCCCCTACGAGCAGTACTTC.

This clone has just a few counts. The V and J genes are TRBV5-1 and TRBJ2-5, with 8 nucleotides matching TRBD2. Germline loops: CDR1 SGHRS, CDR2 YFSETQ. The trim removed 0 bases at V and 5 bases at J, leaving 6 bases unmatched. This CDR3 region has 15 residues. CDR3 sequence (DNA): TGCGCCAGCAGCTTGGAGGACCGCGGGGGGGAGACCCAGTACTTC. Translated, it gives CASSLEDRGGETQYF. The complete variable domain, with remaining parts taken from reference TRBV5-1 and TRBJ2-5, reads KAGVTQTPRYLIKTRGQQVTLSCSPISGHRSVSWYQQTPGQGLQFLFEYFSETQRNKGNFPGRFSGRQFSNSRSEMNVSTLELGDSALYLCASSLEDRGGETQYFGPGTRLLVL.

The chain employs TRBV6-8 and TRBJ1-6; tentatively, D is TRBD1 (6 bases). V lost 2 bases and J 7 bases, leaving 21 bases between the germline ends. The CDR3 spans 18 residues. Germline V gene data show CDR1 as MNHGY and CDR2 as SAAAGT. The CDR3 reads CASSYEGGGRLRNSPLHF. The CDR3 coding sequence is TGTGCCAGCAGTTACGAGGGGGGGGGAAGGCTAAGGAATTCACCCCTCCACTTT.

The chain joins TRBV19 to TRBJ2-1, with TRBD2 matching over 7 bases. V lost 0 bases, J lost 7 bases, and 6 bases stayed unmatched. Germline CDR1 is LNHDA and CDR2 is SQIVND (reference sequence). There are 15 residues in the CDR3. For the CDR3, the DNA is TGTGCCAGTAGTATAGATGAGGGAGGGCCAAATGAGCAGTTCTTC. Amino acids: CASSIDEGGPNEQFF.

This clone was detected a few times. J is TRBJ1-2 and V is TRBV28; D may be TRBD1 (6 bases). This CDR3 is built from 16 residues. Germline assignment: CDR1 MDHEN and CDR2 SYDVKM. Between the trimmed V and J ends, which lost 6 bases and 0 bases, there was a span of 17 bases. The CDR3 bases are TGTGCCAGCAGCCCCGAGGGGGGGGGTTCTAACTATGGCTACACCTTC. This encodes CASSPEGGGSNYGYTF.

V and J are TRBV12-5 and TRBJ2-1; TRBD1 agrees at 7 bases. Trimming at V came to 4 bases and at J to 2 bases, leaving 5 bases not matched to a gene. The germline gives CDR1 LGHNT, CDR2 FRNRAP. This CDR3 is built from 15 residues. The CDR3 DNA sequence: TGTGCTAGTGGTTCCCGGGACAGAGCCTACAATGAGCAGTTCTTC. Protein: CASGSRDRAYNEQFF.

The chain uses TRBV7-9 and TRBJ2-7; D might be TRBD2 (6 bases). V lost 3 bases, J lost 5 bases, and 11 bases lay in between. Per the germline V gene, CDR1 is SEHNR and CDR2 is FQNEAQ (reference sequence). This CDR3 is 13 amino acids long. Written as DNA, the CDR3 is TGTGCCAGCAGCTTTGATGGAGGGGACGAGCAGTACTTC. Its protein product is CASSFDGGDEQYF.

The chain is built from TRBV6-5 and TRBJ1-1, with 7 bases fitting TRBD1. V trimming: 2 bases; J trimming: 6 bases; junction bases outside the gene matches: 3. This CDR3 spans 13 amino acids. Germline V gene data show CDR1 as MNHEY and CDR2 as SVGAGI. CDR3: CASSYPGGPEAFF. CDR3 sequence (DNA): TGTGCCAGCAGTTACCCAGGGGGTCCTGAAGCTTTCTTT.

The rearrangement joins TRBV12-3 or TRBV12-4 to TRBJ1-6; TRBD1 aligns across 7 bases. The CDR3 covers 13 residues. V trimming: 6 bases; J trimming: 9 bases; junction bases outside the gene matches: 5. Written as DNA, the CDR3 is TGTGCCAGCAGACAGGGGCTGGGTTCACCCCTCCACTTT. This encodes CASRQGLGSPLHF.

Here the CDR3 DNA reads TGTGCCAGCAGCTTATCTCTAGGACTGAGCAATGAGCAGTTCTTC. Protein: CASSLSLGLSNEQFF. The rearrangement joins TRBV7-6 to TRBJ2-1; the D gene is possibly TRBD2 (5 bases). This CDR3 is 15 amino acids long. The V end was cut by 2 bases, the J end by 6 bases, with 14 bases between. Germline V lookup: CDR1 SGHVS, CDR2 FNYEAQ.

This rearrangement joins TRBV5-5 to TRBJ1-5; TRBD1 agrees at 7 bases. CDR1 and CDR2 from the germline V gene are SGHKS and YYEKEE (reference sequence). This CDR3 spans 16 amino acids. The V and J ends lost 2 bases and 9 bases, in that order; junction bases with no gene match: 14. The CDR3 DNA reads TGTGCCAGCAGCTTTGGAGGGACAGTAGTTGAGGGGCCCCAGCATTTT. Encoded protein: CASSFGGTVVEGPQHF.

This CDR3 reads CASSPPGATNEKLFF. Here the CDR3 DNA reads TGTGCCAGCAGCCCCCCGGGAGCAACTAATGAAAAACTGTTTTTT. The chain carries TRBV4-2 and TRBJ1-4; the D is unclear. V lost 4 bases and J lost 0, with 9 bases in between. The CDR3 is 15 residues long. Looked up from germline, CDR1 is LGHNA and CDR2 is YNFKEQ.

The table lists this clone with a few counts. This sequence joins TRBV5-1 and TRBJ1-6; tentative D call: TRBD1 (6 bases). From germline, CDR1 is SGHRS and CDR2 YFSETQ. The V gene lost 0 bases and the J gene lost 6 bases, with 7 bases spanning the gap. CDR3 size: 14 residues. CDR3 sequence: CASSLEGVNSPLHF. The CDR3 DNA follows: TGCGCCAGCAGCTTGGAGGGGGTTAATTCACCCCTCCACTTT.

The V gene is TRBV4-2, the J gene TRBJ1-6; possible D gene TRBD1, 5 bases. Germline V gene lookup returns CDR1 LGHNA and CDR2 YNFKEQ. The CDR3 runs 18 residues. The V gene lost 1 base and the J gene lost 1 base, with 14 bases spanning the gap. DNA for the CDR3: TGTGCCAGCAGCCAAGGGGAGGGGTGGGCGTCCTATAATTCACCCCTCCACTTT. It translates to CASSQGEGWASYNSPLHF.

About this clone itself: The same CDR3 can be traced to other DNA sequences in this sample. The CDR3 reads CASSQRANSPLHF. The CDR3 DNA follows: TGTGCCAGCAGCCAGAGGGCGAATTCACCCCTCCACTTT. The chain carries TRBV3-1 (or the pseudogene TRBV3-2) and TRBJ1-6; unclear D gene. The CDR3 is 13 residues long. The V gene lost 3 bases and the J gene lost 7 bases, with 7 bases spanning the gap. CDR1 and CDR2 from the germline V gene are LGHDT and YNNKEL (reference sequence).